What follows are 13 T cell receptor beta chains derived from one specimen sequenced in a study of regulatory and conventional T cells in RAG deficiency. Assay used: immunoSEQ multiplex PCR; TCRdb lists only in-frame clones, some missing. The table lists 34,000 or so clones, 70% to 80% of them singletons, with 3% to 4% in the top ten. Genomic DNA came from blood conventional CD4+ T cells gated CD25-low CD127-high. Another study also made use of these data, one on regulatory T cells. Per that paper: Amplification used 52 TRBV primers and 13 TRBJ primers.

The sample consisted of CD4+ effector T cells sorted from blood. The receptor source for this set is a human donor in good health.

This chain links TRBV7-2 with TRBJ1-6; D is unclear. V shed 5 bases and J shed 7 bases, with 9 bases lying between them. Germline CDR1 SGHTA, CDR2 FQGNSA. The CDR3 is made up of 13 amino acids. This CDR3 is CASSPRRNSPLHF. The CDR3 bases are TGTGCCAGCAGCCCGAGAAGGAATTCACCCCTCCACTTT.

V and J are TRBV5-6 and TRBJ1-1; TRBD1 agrees at 8 bases. The CDR3 is 17 amino acids. V gave up 1 base and J gave up 4 bases; unmatched junction bases: 12. Germline lookup yields CDR1 SGHDT and CDR2 YYEEEE. The CDR3 region is CASSLLPRTGLGTEAFF. CDR3 coding DNA: TGTGCCAGCAGCTTGCTTCCCCGGACAGGGTTAGGCACTGAAGCTTTCTTT. Complete variable domain (other parts from reference TRBV5-6 and TRBJ1-1): DAGVTQSPTHLIKTRGQQVTLRCSPKSGHDTVSWYQQALGQGPQFIFQYYEEEERQRGNFPDRFSGHQFPNYSSELNVNALLLGDSALYLCASSLLPRTGLGTEAFFGQGTRLTVV.

The CDR3 nucleotides read TGTGCCAGCATCAAATTAGGGACAGGGGATCACTACGAGCAGTACTTC. Protein: CASIKLGTGDHYEQYF. The chain combines TRBV5-6 with TRBJ2-7; 10 positions match TRBD1. Trimming took 6 bases from V and 3 from J; bases not matched to a gene: 12. CDR1 and CDR2 from the germline V gene are SGHDT and YYEEEE. The length of the CDR3 is 16 residues.

Here the CDR3 reads CASSLVSGPHEKLFF. The CDR3 DNA follows: TGTGCCAGCAGCTTAGTATCAGGGCCCCATGAAAAACTGTTTTTT. The V and J genes are TRBV11-3 and TRBJ1-4; a possible D gene is TRBD1 (5 bases). CDR1 SGHNT and CDR2 YENEEA come from the germline V gene. The germline V and J ends were trimmed by 1 base and 6 bases, with 12 bases remaining between them. This CDR3 is 15 amino acids long.

The CDR3 protein is CASSPNTGDTGELFF. CDR3 nucleotide sequence: TGTGCCAGCTCACCAAATACGGGGGACACCGGGGAGCTGTTTTTT. The chain joins TRBV18 to TRBJ2-2, with a tentative D call TRBD2 (6 bases). This CDR3 is built from 15 residues. Germline V gene sequence: CDR1 KGHSH, CDR2 LQKENI. The V end lost 2 bases, the J end lost 3 bases, and 10 bases lay between the germline ends.

The chain has TRBV5-4 and TRBJ2-1; TRBD1 aligns across 10 bases. From germline, CDR1 is SGHNT and CDR2 YYREEE (reference sequence). Trimming at V came to 4 bases and at J to 4 bases, leaving 5 bases not matched to a gene. The CDR3 runs to 15 residues. In nucleotides, the CDR3 is TGTGCCAGCAGCCAAGACAGGGGGCAGTACAATGAGCAGTTCTTC. Its protein is CASSQDRGQYNEQFF.

The sample holds one count of this clone. The CDR3 sequence is CASSLVADAYGYTF. Written as DNA, the CDR3 is TGTGCCAGCAGCTTAGTAGCCGACGCCTATGGCTACACCTTC. The V and J genes are TRBV11-3 and TRBJ1-2; D not certain. Between the trimmed V and J ends, which lost 1 base and 4 bases, there was a span of 10 bases. Per the germline V gene, CDR1 is SGHNT and CDR2 is YENEEA. The CDR3 covers 14 residues.

The rearrangement links TRBV2 to TRBJ1-4; unclear D gene. Germline V gives CDR1 SNHLY, CDR2 FYNNEI. The CDR3 is 14 amino acids. V gave up 3 bases and J gave up 7 bases, with 12 bases separating them. As DNA, the CDR3 is TGTGCCAGCAGTGACCAGTCGCTGTCTGAAAAACTGTTTTTT. It specifies CASSDQSLSEKLFF.

The chain joins TRBV30 to TRBJ1-2; D ambiguous. The V and J ends lost 4 bases and 1 base respectively, with 13 bases between them. This CDR3 has 14 amino acids. Germline CDR1 is GTSNPN and CDR2 is SVGIG (reference sequence). CDR3 protein: CAWTSRNGNYGYTF. The CDR3 DNA follows: TGTGCCTGGACCAGTAGGAACGGTAACTATGGCTACACCTTC. The whole variable domain, remainder taken from reference TRBV30 and TRBJ1-2, is SQTIHQWPATLVQPVGSPLSLECTVEGTSNPNLYWYRQAAGRGLQLLFYSVGIGQISSEVPQNLSASRPQDRQFILSSKKLLLSDSGFYLCAWTSRNGNYGYTFGSGTRLTVV.

The chain uses TRBV6-1 and TRBJ2-4, with a tentative D call TRBD2 (6 bases). V was cut by 8 bases and J by 0 bases, with 8 bases left in between. This CDR3 region has 13 residues. From germline, CDR1 is MNHNS and CDR2 SASEGT. CDR3 amino acids: CASQEGAKNIQYF. For the CDR3, the DNA is TGTGCCAGCCAGGAGGGAGCCAAAAACATTCAGTACTTC.

In this sample, this clone turned up a few times. This chain joins TRBV30 and TRBJ2-4, with a weak D call TRBD2 (5 bases). V lost 5 bases, J lost 0 bases, and 11 bases lay in between. The CDR3 totals 14 residues. Looked up from germline, CDR1 is GTSNPN and CDR2 is SVGIG (reference sequence). This CDR3 is CAWGGNLAKNIQYF. CDR3 coding DNA: TGTGCCTGGGGAGGTAACCTAGCCAAAAACATTCAGTACTTC.

The rearrangement uses TRBV5-6 and TRBJ1-5; D is undetermined. This CDR3 spans 17 amino acids. V lost 3 bases and J lost 1, with 17 bases in between. Germline values: CDR1 SGHDT, CDR2 YYEEEE. The CDR3 protein is CASSSTVFLTSNQPQHF. CDR3 nucleotides: TGTGCCAGCAGCTCGACGGTATTCCTCACGAGCAATCAGCCCCAGCATTTT.

This rearrangement joins TRBV9 to TRBJ1-1; no clear D. The CDR3 contains 15 residues. The V and J ends lost 0 bases and 1 base respectively, with 10 bases between them. Germline-derived CDR1 and CDR2 are SGDLS and YYNGEE. CDR3: CASSVGVRRNTEAFF. CDR3 in DNA: TGTGCCAGCAGCGTAGGGGTGAGGAGGAACACTGAAGCTTTCTTT.